The rows below give T cell receptor beta chains drawn from one sample of a study of T cell responses to AZD1222 COVID-19 vaccine. TCRdb keeps only in-frame clones here, not all; method: immunoSEQ multiplex PCR. The data contain 75,000 to 100,000 clones, approximately 86% of them singletons. The starting material was peripheral blood, obtained on day 0 of AZD1222 vaccination. The origin of the receptors is an adult in good health. CDR3s include the opening cysteine and the closing phenylalanine or tryptophan. Each record gives: clone size, J gene, V gene, D gene, CDR3 protein, CDR3 DNA. D genes are given only for firm matches. For some rows the clone size is stated as once, few or many, or as a class when expanded; others skip it.

size: NA; J: TRBJ2-1; V: TRBV6-4; D: NA; CDR3: CASSEGNEQFF; DNA: TGTGCCAGCAGTGAGGGGAATGAGCAGTTCTTC
size: NA; J: TRBJ2-7; V: TRBV29-1; D: TRBD1; CDR3: CSVEEPQGPTYEQYF; DNA: TGCAGCGTTGAAGAACCACAGGGGCCCACCTACGAGCAGTACTTC
size: NA; J: TRBJ2-5; V: TRBV5-4; D: NA; CDR3: CASSWPKETQYF; DNA: TGTGCCAGCAGCTGGCCAAAAGAGACCCAGTACTTC
size: NA; J: TRBJ1-2; V: TRBV11-3; D: TRBD1; CDR3: CASSSSGGGDGYTF; DNA: TGTGCCAGCAGCTCCTCAGGGGGCGGTGACGGCTACACCTTC
size: NA; J: TRBJ2-2; V: TRBV3-1/TRBV3-2; D: TRBD2; CDR3: CASSRLAGPTGELFF; DNA: TGTGCCAGCAGCCGACTAGCGGGACCCACCGGGGAGCTGTTTTTT
size: NA; J: TRBJ2-7; V: TRBV15; D: TRBD1; CDR3: CATSRERDRVGAYEQYF; DNA: TGTGCCACCAGCAGAGAGCGGGACAGGGTTGGCGCCTACGAGCAGTACTTC
size: NA; J: TRBJ2-3; V: TRBV10-3; D: NA; CDR3: CAISEGFAGGKGDTQYF; DNA: TGTGCCATCAGTGAAGGCTTCGCAGGTGGCAAGGGGGATACGCAGTATTTT
size: once; J: TRBJ1-6; V: TRBV6-5; D: TRBD1; CDR3: CASIDRGNSPLHF; DNA: TGTGCCAGCATCGACAGGGGAAATTCACCCCTCCACTTT
size: NA; J: TRBJ2-5; V: TRBV7-7; D: TRBD1; CDR3: CASSLGTTGGRETQYF; DNA: TGTGCTAGCAGCTTAGGAACGACAGGGGGCCGCGAGACCCAGTACTTC
size: NA; J: TRBJ1-5; V: TRBV19; D: TRBD1; CDR3: CASIPRGERSNQPQHF; DNA: TGTGCCAGTATCCCCAGGGGGGAACGTAGCAATCAGCCCCAGCATTTT
size: NA; J: TRBJ1-2; V: TRBV6-1; D: NA; CDR3: CASSEYEGPNYGYTF; DNA: TGTGCCAGCAGTGAATATGAAGGGCCTAACTATGGCTACACCTTC
size: NA; J: TRBJ2-7; V: TRBV27; D: TRBD1; CDR3: CASSYGQGGYEQYF; DNA: TGTGCCAGCAGTTATGGACAGGGGGGATACGAGCAGTACTTC
size: few; J: TRBJ2-3; V: TRBV20-1; D: NA; CDR3: CSARDRDTQYF; DNA: TGCAGTGCTAGAGATCGAGATACGCAGTATTTT
size: NA; J: TRBJ2-7; V: TRBV7-2; D: NA; CDR3: CASSLVGTTYEQYF; DNA: TGTGCCAGCAGCTTAGTAGGGACAACCTACGAGCAGTACTTC
size: NA; J: TRBJ1-2; V: TRBV6-1; D: NA; CDR3: CASSEGGDGYTF; DNA: TGTGCCAGCAGTGAAGGGGGGGATGGCTACACCTTC
size: NA; J: TRBJ2-5; V: TRBV5-1; D: TRBD1; CDR3: CASSFDRGETQYF; DNA: TGCGCCAGCAGCTTTGACAGGGGTGAGACCCAGTACTTC
size: NA; J: TRBJ1-1; V: TRBV30; D: NA; CDR3: CASGREANTEAFF; DNA: TGTGCCTCCGGACGGGAAGCGAACACTGAAGCTTTCTTT
size: NA; J: TRBJ2-3; V: TRBV5-1; D: NA; CDR3: CASSLLPTIQYF; DNA: TGCGCCAGCAGCTTGTTGCCGACCATACAGTATTTT
size: NA; J: TRBJ1-5; V: TRBV5-8; D: TRBD1; CDR3: CASSLDRGQPQHF; DNA: TGTGCCAGCAGCTTGGACAGGGGCCAGCCCCAGCATTTT
size: once; J: TRBJ1-1; V: TRBV11-2; D: NA; CDR3: CASSWSGENTEAFF; DNA: TGTGCCAGCAGCTGGTCAGGGGAAAACACTGAAGCTTTCTTT
size: NA; J: TRBJ1-2; V: TRBV4-2; D: TRBD1; CDR3: CASSQPGTDYGYTF; DNA: TGTGCCAGCAGCCAACCCGGGACAGACTATGGCTACACCTTC
size: NA; J: TRBJ2-2; V: TRBV10-3; D: TRBD2; CDR3: CAISLLAGDTGELFF; DNA: TGTGCCATCAGTTTACTAGCGGGGGACACCGGGGAGCTGTTTTTT
size: NA; J: TRBJ1-1; V: TRBV12-3/TRBV12-4; D: NA; CDR3: CASSSGTNTEAFF; DNA: TGTGCCAGCAGTTCGGGAACGAACACTGAAGCTTTCTTT
size: NA; J: TRBJ2-5; V: TRBV30; D: NA; CDR3: CAWSGVGGGSTQETQYF; DNA: TGTGCCTGGAGTGGTGTCGGGGGCGGGAGTACACAAGAGACCCAGTACTTC
size: NA; J: TRBJ1-6; V: TRBV3-1/TRBV3-2; D: TRBD1; CDR3: CATAPGQGDSPLHF; DNA: TGTGCCACCGCGCCGGGACAGGGGGATTCACCCCTCCACTTT
size: NA; J: TRBJ2-3; V: TRBV30; D: NA; CDR3: CAWSPPEARGVGDTQYF; DNA: TGTGCCTGGAGCCCCCCGGAGGCGCGGGGAGTCGGCGATACGCAGTATTTT
size: once; J: TRBJ1-4; V: TRBV13; D: TRBD1; CDR3: CASSLRQGGIEKLFF; DNA: TGTGCCAGCAGCTTACGACAGGGAGGTATTGAAAAACTGTTTTTT
size: few; J: TRBJ1-1; V: TRBV4-1; D: NA; CDR3: CASSQAWTNTEAFF; DNA: TGCGCCAGCAGCCAGGCCTGGACTAACACTGAAGCTTTCTTT
size: once; J: TRBJ2-7; V: TRBV21-1; D: NA; CDR3: CASSTRPYREASKLRTYEQYF; DNA: TGTGCCAGCAGTACCAGACCCTACAGGGAAGCCTCAAAGCTACGGACCTACGAGCAGTACTTC
size: once; J: TRBJ1-1; V: TRBV7-2; D: TRBD1; CDR3: CASSLNWRQGDTEAFF; DNA: TGTGCCAGCAGCTTAAATTGGAGACAGGGGGACACTGAAGCTTTCTTT
size: once; J: TRBJ2-2; V: TRBV4-1; D: NA; CDR3: CASSQGITPGELFF; DNA: TGCGCCAGCAGCCAAGGTATTACCCCCGGGGAGCTGTTTTTT
size: NA; J: TRBJ2-3; V: TRBV5-4; D: NA; CDR3: CASSSRGTDTQYF; DNA: TGTGCCAGCAGCTCCCGGGGCACAGATACGCAGTATTTT
size: NA; J: TRBJ2-3; V: TRBV5-1; D: TRBD2; CDR3: CASSWTSGGRADTQYF; DNA: TGCGCCAGCAGCTGGACTAGCGGGGGGCGAGCAGATACGCAGTATTTT
size: few; J: TRBJ2-7; V: TRBV21-1; D: NA; CDR3: CASSKKKGQGQYF; DNA: TGTGCCAGCAGCAAAAAAAAGGGACAGGGGCAGTACTTC
size: NA; J: TRBJ2-7; V: TRBV11-3; D: NA; CDR3: CASSLDQAGGQQYF; DNA: TGTGCCAGCAGCTTAGATCAGGCTGGCGGACAGCAGTACTTC
size: NA; J: TRBJ1-1; V: TRBV5-6; D: NA; CDR3: CASSLGVTEAFF; DNA: TGTGCCAGCAGCTTGGGAGTCACTGAAGCTTTCTTT
size: NA; J: TRBJ1-2; V: TRBV4-2; D: NA; CDR3: CASSQGTEPATF; DNA: TGTGCCAGCAGCCAAGGGACAGAGCCCGCGACCTTC
size: NA; J: TRBJ2-5; V: TRBV7-9; D: TRBD1; CDR3: CASRDTRDRSQETQYF; DNA: TGTGCCAGCAGGGATACCCGGGACAGGTCCCAAGAGACCCAGTACTTC
size: NA; J: TRBJ1-2; V: TRBV7-9; D: TRBD1; CDR3: CASSVSGTGYGYTF; DNA: TGTGCCAGCAGCGTATCCGGGACAGGGTATGGCTACACCTTC
size: NA; J: TRBJ1-4; V: TRBV4-2; D: NA; CDR3: CASSQYRDQANEKLFF; DNA: TGTGCCAGCAGCCAATACCGGGACCAAGCGAATGAAAAACTGTTTTTT
size: NA; J: TRBJ2-1; V: TRBV11-2; D: TRBD1; CDR3: CASSLSARDRVIYNEEQFF; DNA: TGTGCCAGCAGCTTAAGCGCGCGGGACAGGGTCATCTACAATGAGGAGCAGTTCTTC
size: once; J: TRBJ2-5; V: TRBV7-6; D: TRBD1; CDR3: CASSLGTGQETQYF; DNA: TGTGCCAGCAGCTTAGGGACAGGGCAAGAGACCCAGTACTTC
size: NA; J: TRBJ1-4; V: TRBV30; D: TRBD1; CDR3: CAWDTGGNTNEKLFF; DNA: TGTGCCTGGGATACAGGGGGCAACACTAATGAAAAACTGTTTTTT
size: NA; J: TRBJ1-2; V: TRBV19; D: TRBD1; CDR3: CASSETGLNYGYTF; DNA: TGTGCCAGTAGTGAGACAGGGCTAAACTATGGCTACACCTTC
size: few; J: TRBJ2-1; V: TRBV5-6; D: TRBD1; CDR3: CASSSSGTGSYNEQFF; DNA: TGTGCCAGCAGCTCCTCCGGGACAGGGTCTTACAATGAGCAGTTCTTC
size: once; J: TRBJ1-1; V: TRBV18; D: TRBD1; CDR3: CASSPRGQNTEAFF; DNA: TGTGCCAGCTCACCCAGGGGGCAGAACACTGAAGCTTTCTTT
size: few; J: TRBJ2-1; V: TRBV7-6; D: NA; CDR3: CASSLDPTGGSAGQFF; DNA: TGTGCCAGCAGCTTAGATCCCACTGGGGGGAGCGCTGGGCAGTTCTTC
size: NA; J: TRBJ2-1; V: TRBV9; D: NA; CDR3: CASSVAGRADNEQFF; DNA: TGTGCCAGCAGCGTAGCTGGGCGGGCCGACAATGAGCAGTTCTTC
size: NA; J: TRBJ2-5; V: TRBV9; D: NA; CDR3: CASSVATDPDIQYF; DNA: TGTGCCAGCAGCGTGGCTACGGACCCAGACATCCAGTACTTC
size: NA; J: TRBJ2-7; V: TRBV27; D: TRBD1; CDR3: CASSLAGTGTYEQYF; DNA: TGTGCCAGCAGTTTGGCCGGGACAGGGACCTACGAGCAGTACTTC
size: NA; J: TRBJ1-1; V: TRBV3-1/TRBV3-2; D: NA; CDR3: CASSQVSDEAFF; DNA: TGTGCCAGCAGCCAAGTCAGCGATGAAGCTTTCTTT
size: NA; J: TRBJ1-2; V: TRBV5-5; D: NA; CDR3: CASSLGSNYGYTF; DNA: TGTGCCAGCAGCTTGGGCAGTAACTATGGCTACACCTTC
size: NA; J: TRBJ1-1; V: TRBV5-5; D: TRBD1; CDR3: CASSWWDSLTEAFF; DNA: TGTGCCAGCAGCTGGTGGGACAGCCTCACTGAAGCTTTCTTT